This section outlines one T cell receptor (beta chain) sequence together with its context. It lacks a known antigen. This sample was taken from a study of diagnostic markers for celiac disease (dated by TCRdb to 2019 to 2021). This sample was sequenced with an Illumina MiSeq. TCRdb reanalyzed the reads, keeping one entry per CDR3 protein sequence and omitting DNA. The sample's table covers fewer than 2,000 distinct CDR3 sequences. About a sixth of the sample rests with the top ten. The CDR3 numbers 15 residues from cysteine through phenylalanine. No DNA sequence was recorded. The TCR sequence derives from a human donor. This table probably holds off-target reads from a library built for another chain. The V gene is TRBV23-1 and the J gene is TRBJ2-1; TCRdb's D call of TRBD1 is untestable without DNA. TRBV23-1 is an ORF, with its function uncertain. The sequencing sample was made of either unsorted cells or a sorted T cell fraction (not recorded which). CDR3 protein: CASKMTGNLNNEQFF.